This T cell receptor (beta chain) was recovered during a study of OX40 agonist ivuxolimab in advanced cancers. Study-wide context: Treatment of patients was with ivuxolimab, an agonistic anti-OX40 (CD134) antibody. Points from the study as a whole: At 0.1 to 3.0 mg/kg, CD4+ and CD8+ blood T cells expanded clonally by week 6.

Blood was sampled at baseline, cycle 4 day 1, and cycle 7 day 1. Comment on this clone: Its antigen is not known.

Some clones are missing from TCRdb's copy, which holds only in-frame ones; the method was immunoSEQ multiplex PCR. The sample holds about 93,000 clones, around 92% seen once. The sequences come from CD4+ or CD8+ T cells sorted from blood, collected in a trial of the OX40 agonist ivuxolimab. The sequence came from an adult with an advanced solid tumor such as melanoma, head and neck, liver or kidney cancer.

In DNA, the CDR3 is TGTGCCAGCAGTTCACAGGGGGCTGAAACGGCCGGGGAGCTGTTTTTT. The encoded protein is CASSSQGAETAGELFF. The chain employs TRBV28 and TRBJ2-2; 9 positions match TRBD1. From germline, CDR1 is MDHEN and CDR2 SYDVKM. Trimming took 4 bases from V and 6 from J; bases not matched to a gene: 9. CDR3 length equals 16 residues.